Below are 6 T cell receptor beta chains sequenced from a single sample in a study of blood T cell repertoires in COVID-19. Assay used: immunoSEQ multiplex PCR; TCRdb lists only in-frame clones, some missing. The profile shows fewer than 350,000 clones, 80% to 90% of them singletons. Material for sequencing was PBMCs or T cells enriched from blood (not recorded which). The receptor set was obtained from a young woman with acute COVID-19.

As for this clone: The same CDR3 can be traced to other DNA sequences in this sample. The V call is TRBV4-1, the J call TRBJ2-7; 8 nucleotides align to TRBD2. V was clipped by 1 base and J by 1 base; unmatched bases: 0. Looked up from germline, CDR1 is MGHRA and CDR2 is YSYEKL. The CDR3 is made up of 14 amino acids. CDR3 nucleotides: TGCGCCAGCAGCCAAGTAGCGGGATCCTACGAGCAGTACTTC. This encodes CASSQVAGSYEQYF.

V gene TRBV7-9 combines with J gene TRBJ2-7, with a weak D call TRBD1 (6 bases). The CDR3 consists of 16 residues. V lost 1 base and J lost 2, with 15 bases in between. Germline values: CDR1 SEHNR, CDR2 FQNEAQ (reference sequence). The CDR3 DNA follows: TGTGCCAGCAGCTTAGTCAACAGGGCGGTCCCCTACGAGCAGTACTTC. It yields the protein CASSLVNRAVPYEQYF.

The rearrangement uses TRBV3-1 (or the pseudogene TRBV3-2) and TRBJ2-1, with 7 bases fitting TRBD2. J lost 11 bases, V lost 1 base, and 14 bases had no gene match. CDR3 size: 16 residues. The V gene's germline CDR1 is LGHDT and CDR2 YNNKEL (reference sequence). In DNA, the CDR3 is TGTGCCAGCAGCCAAGTCCGCCTAGCGGCCGGAGAAAAGCAGTTCTTC. Residues: CASSQVRLAAGEKQFF.

V gene TRBV7-6 combines with J gene TRBJ2-7; 10 bases line up with TRBD2. Germline V gene data show CDR1 as SGHVS and CDR2 as FNYEAQ. This CDR3 is 15 amino acids long. The J segment lost 3 bases and the V segment lost 5 bases, leaving 7 bases of the junction unmatched. CDR3 in amino acids: CASSTQAGGDYEQYF. CDR3 nucleotide sequence: TGTGCCAGCAGCACCCAAGCGGGAGGGGACTACGAGCAGTACTTC.

This sequence joins TRBV29-1 and TRBJ2-1, with 8 bases fitting TRBD2. The length of the CDR3 is 14 residues. The ends lost 3 bases at V and 6 bases at J; junction bases unmatched: 7. Germline CDR1 SQVTM, CDR2 ANQGSEA. CDR3 in amino acids: CSVDEAGALNEQFF. The CDR3, as DNA: TGCAGCGTTGATGAAGCGGGAGCGCTCAATGAGCAGTTCTTC.

This chain uses TRBV28 with TRBJ2-7, with TRBD1 matching over 10 bases. The CDR3 totals 14 residues. Germline CDR1 and CDR2: MDHEN and SYDVKM. The V segment lost 8 bases and the J segment 1 base; nucleotides outside the gene matches: 5. The CDR3 bases are TGTGCCAGCCTGATGGGACAGGGGTCCTACGAGCAGTACTTC. Residues: CASLMGQGSYEQYF.